Given below is one TCR beta chain in context. What antigen it recognizes has not been identified. No base-level quality is on record; no much larger clone is a single base apart. The cohort comprised some 680 healthy bone marrow donors. At the time of sampling, every cohort member was nominally healthy, though immune exposures that went unrecorded were likely present. The donor tested CMV seronegative, placing the donor among the 350 or so seronegative members of the cohort. A peripheral blood sample was provided by each donor, and peripheral blood mononuclear cells were used for TCR beta sequencing. Genomic DNA was extracted from the blood cell samples with the Qiagen DNeasy Blood Extraction Kit. The CDR3 measures 15 amino acids from cysteine to phenylalanine. This entry keeps only the CDR3 DNA: 45 bases, framed from base 1. The germline V gene (reference sequence) gives CDR1 as SEHNR and CDR2 as FQNEAQ. Ends trimmed: V by 5 bases, J by 3 bases; bases unmatched to a gene: 1.

Library method: the immunoSEQ multiplex PCR assay. The multiplex PCR relied on a mix of 60 forward primers for TCR Vbeta segments and 13 reverse primers for TCR Jbeta segments. A multiplex PCR assay on genomic DNA amplified the CDR3 region of rearranged TCR beta genes. Amplified TCR beta libraries were sequenced as 87-base-pair reads on the Illumina HiSeq System. The authors' analysis ran thus. Across the 666 repertoires, a later analysis counted 80 million or so unique TCR beta chains, around 11 million of which were shared by at least two donors. Raw reads were error-corrected and collapsed into unique sequences with a nearest-neighbor algorithm that merged closely related sequences to remove PCR and sequencing errors. V, D and J gene segments were assigned by aligning CDR3 sequences to IMGT reference sequences. Each retained sequence needed at least a six-nucleotide match to both a V gene segment and a J gene segment. Rearrangements were called productive when the CDR3 lacked stop codons and stayed in frame with V and J; all others were non-productive. Following IMGT convention, CDR3 was defined as the stretch from the second conserved V-encoded cysteine to the conserved J-encoded phenylalanine. The earlier analysis of around 640 of the donors excluded sequences that lacked an unambiguous match to a single V gene segment. An earlier analysis of approximately 590 of the donors classified V segments as functional when productive rearrangements were above 56.7% and as segregating when the standard deviation between donors was above 5%. A statistical classification framework was built for diagnosing cytomegalovirus status from the catalog of TCR beta chain sequences. In a later analysis, V and J genes were assigned by comparing TCR nucleotide sequences against IMGT/GENE-DB human TR gene sequences. In a later analysis, CDR3 sequences and most-parsimonious VDJ recombination scenarios were assigned using the TCRdist pipeline. A later analysis defined each TCR beta chain by its CDR3 amino acid sequence plus V-gene family, and excluded reads lacking a unique V-gene family. To address suspected cross-contamination and a sequencing artifact, a later analysis removed around 590 highly shared, low-generation-probability nucleotide sequences. In a later analysis, a clonal expansion index was calculated for each public chain from normalized within-repertoire ranks of inferred template counts. In a later analysis, generation probabilities were computed with a VDJ recombination model fitted to out-of-frame rearrangements, and the resulting probabilities were checked against IGoR. A later analysis scored TCR-TCR, TCR-HLA and TCR-CMV co-occurrence with hypergeometric tests, applying a repertoire-size bias correction to TCR pairs. In a later analysis, false discovery rates were estimated by permuting HLA or CMV assignments 20 times. In a later analysis, co-occurring TCRs were grouped with DBSCAN, and TCRdist sequence similarity was added when clustering was performed within HLA-allele-positive subsets. Repertoires with fewer than 30,000 or more than 120,000 public chains were left out of co-occurrence clustering, as were a handful of repertoires with anomalous nucleotide sharing. This is the immuneACCESS table as TCRdb keeps it, with only in-frame sequences that have V and J called. A part of the clones is gone; compared with another copy, unresolved V genes explain less than half, and the rest is unexplained. The DNA was the basis for D and trimming; V, J and clone size are from that table. A total of some 150,000 clones appear in this sample, roughly 75% of them only once. The top ten constitute approximately 2.1% of the sample.

These data belong to a study of cytomegalovirus exposure and HLA in healthy donors (dated 2017 in TCRdb). About the study as a whole: In an earlier analysis of some 550 of the donors, 276 Gb of sequence data and approximately 100 million unique TCR beta sequences from 150 million to 200 million T cells were reported. An early release covering 550 to 700 HLA-typed donors comprised roughly 300 gigabases of sequencing data and tens of millions of unique TCR sequences. Of the roughly 390 genotyped donors, less than 90% were placed in the genetic ancestry cluster associated with self-reported Caucasian donors. The study was designed to test whether signatures of past pathogen exposure could be identified by cataloging public T cell receptors. The T cell repertoires of roughly 660 subjects were profiled by immunosequencing and related to cytomegalovirus serostatus. Along with the approximately 600-subject first cohort, a separate validation cohort of over a hundred different subjects was used. To predict cytomegalovirus infection status, the study combined high-throughput TCR immunosequencing, statistical association of individual TCRs with disease status, and machine learning. A later analysis re-analyzed previously published TCR beta repertoires from approximately 700 donors and added high-resolution HLA genotyping to study TCR occurrence patterns. The later analysis used no new phenotypic data to find candidate immune exposures, relying instead on TCR beta sequences and their occurrence across donors. An earlier analysis of around 540 of the donors applied high-throughput TCR beta sequencing to assess whether each TCR beta V gene segment acted as functional or pseudogenic. Alongside the repertoire data, information on donor age, sex, ethnicity and CMV serostatus was compiled. A later genetic analysis took genome-wide SNP genotypes for about three fifths of the 666 donors and used that subset as a discovery cohort. Every discovery cohort repertoire had been produced on one sequencing platform. HLA typing covered class I and class II loci at four-digit resolution. Typing coverage differed by locus: A, B, C, DRB1 and DQB1 were typed in about 629-640 donors, DQA1 in 500 to 550, DPA1 in some 600, and DPB1 in approximately 450. Four or five DR-DQ haplotypes were handled as single units for association and clustering because linkage in the cohort was strong. Among 300 to 500 genotyped donors of the cohort, an average of around 250,000 unique TCR beta nucleotide sequences was sequenced per donor, of which approximately 19% were non-productive. Study-wide findings and limitations: In the study, 150 to 200 TCR beta chains were listed as associated with cytomegalovirus. The presence/absence analyses assumed that sequencing depth was roughly uniform across donors, and that assumption may not be true. A later analysis reported that several top co-occurrence clusters appeared linked to parvovirus B19, influenza, CMV and Epstein-Barr virus. Most TCR sequences were seen in very few donors, while some public TCRs were found in many individuals. The sequencing pipeline was judged likely to have produced a cluster of highly shared sequence variants as a technical artifact. According to a later analysis, most CMV-associated TCR beta chains appeared to be HLA-restricted, and the HLA associations seemed to be driven largely by CMV exposure. Broadly in line with IMGT annotations, most TCR beta V segments showed up in productive rearrangements about 87% or about 30% of the time in an earlier analysis of around 550 of the donors. A later analysis found that HLA-associated TCR beta chains were more clonally expanded and had lower generation probabilities than equally common non-associated chains. In vitro tests confirmed that a few of the cytomegalovirus-associated TCR beta chains recognize cytomegalovirus antigens. According to a later genetic analysis, donors in an Asian-associated ancestry cluster had fewer N-insertions in productive TCRs than the roughly 670-donor mean. Cytomegalovirus status was reported to be diagnosed by the classifier with high specificity and sensitivity in both the original and validation cohorts. Some IMGT-functional V segments, including TRBV6-2 and TRBV6-3, could not be distinguished by the 87-base-pair reads and were therefore excluded. The authors suggested that the approach could potentially be generalized to other disease states and immunological phenotypes. Specific HLA alleles were associated with 15,000 to 20,000 TCR beta sequences at a false discovery rate of 0.05 in a later analysis. For the cohort, immune exposure information was limited to CMV serostatus. Because counts were too low, roughly 16 rarely observed V segments, including chromosome 9 orphons, were left out of the earlier analysis of 500 to 650 of the donors. In a later analysis, TCR association rates were found to vary across HLA loci, with the most associated TCRs seen for DRB1 alleles and the fewest for HLA-C alleles. Linkage disequilibrium might explain the correlated functional status among segregating V segments, but an unknown experimental factor could not be excluded. A later genetic analysis associated a missense DCLRE1C variant with V-gene and J-gene trimming of TCR beta chains, and an independent cohort replicated the association. Strong co-occurrence of HLA alleles, especially DR and DQ, made assigning TCR associations to individual alleles difficult. In this cohort, only TCR beta chains were sequenced, and detectable features were limited by the absence of alpha or paired-chain data. A further reported finding was that TCR beta sequences accurately predicted the HLA-A and HLA-B alleles for most subjects in the first cohort. HLA typing was unavailable for some donors at each locus, so association tests used only the typed subset.

Here the chain combines TRBV7-9 and TRBJ2-1, with TRBD2 matching 13 junction bases. This TCR derives from a man aged 25 to 40 in good health and CMV-seronegative. The sample consisted of PBMCs. In nucleotide form, the sequence is TGTGCCAGCAGCCGACTAGCGGGGGGCTACAATGAGCAGTTCTTC. This encodes CASSRLAGGYNEQFF.